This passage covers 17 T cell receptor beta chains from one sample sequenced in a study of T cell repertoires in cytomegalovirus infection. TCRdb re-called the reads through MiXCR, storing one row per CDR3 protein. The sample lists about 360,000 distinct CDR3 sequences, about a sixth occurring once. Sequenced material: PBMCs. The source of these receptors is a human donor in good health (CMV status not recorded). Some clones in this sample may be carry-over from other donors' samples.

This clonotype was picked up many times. The CDR3 DNA is TGTGCCAGCAGTCGGGACAGGGGGCTGTCACCCCTCCACTTT. Amino acid sequence: CASSRDRGLSPLHF. V gene TRBV7-2 combines with J gene TRBJ1-6; 12 nucleotides align to TRBD1. The germline gives CDR1 SGHTA, CDR2 FQGNSA. This CDR3 has 14 amino acids. V lost 6 bases and J lost 10; bases outside the gene matches: 4.

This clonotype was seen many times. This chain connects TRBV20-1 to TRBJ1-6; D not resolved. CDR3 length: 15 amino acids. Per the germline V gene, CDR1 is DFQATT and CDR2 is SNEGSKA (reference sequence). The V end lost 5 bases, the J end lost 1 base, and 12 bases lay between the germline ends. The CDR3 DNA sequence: TGCAGTGCTCCCAGTCGGGATTCCTATAATTCACCCCTCCACTTT. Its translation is CSAPSRDSYNSPLHF.

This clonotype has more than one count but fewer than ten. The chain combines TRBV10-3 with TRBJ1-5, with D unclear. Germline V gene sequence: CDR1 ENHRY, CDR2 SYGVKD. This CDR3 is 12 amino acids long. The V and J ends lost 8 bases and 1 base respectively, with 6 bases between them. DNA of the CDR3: TGTGCCATCTCGGGGAGCAATCAGCCCCAGCATTTT. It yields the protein CAISGSNQPQHF.

CDR3 loop: CSASRSSTGYTF. CDR3 nucleotides: TGCAGTGCTAGTAGGAGCTCAACAGGCTACACCTTC. The V gene is TRBV20-1, the J gene TRBJ1-2; D gene uncertain. Trimming pared 3 bases from V and 8 bases from J, leaving 13 bases between. Germline loops: CDR1 DFQATT, CDR2 SNEGSKA (reference sequence). This CDR3 spans 12 amino acids.

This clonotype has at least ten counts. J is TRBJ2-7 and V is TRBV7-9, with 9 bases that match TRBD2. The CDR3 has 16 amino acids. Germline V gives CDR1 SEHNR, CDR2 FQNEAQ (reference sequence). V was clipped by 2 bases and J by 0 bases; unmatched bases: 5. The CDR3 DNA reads TGTGCCAGCAGCTTAAGAGCGGGAGGCGACTCCTACGAGCAGTACTTC. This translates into CASSLRAGGDSYEQYF.

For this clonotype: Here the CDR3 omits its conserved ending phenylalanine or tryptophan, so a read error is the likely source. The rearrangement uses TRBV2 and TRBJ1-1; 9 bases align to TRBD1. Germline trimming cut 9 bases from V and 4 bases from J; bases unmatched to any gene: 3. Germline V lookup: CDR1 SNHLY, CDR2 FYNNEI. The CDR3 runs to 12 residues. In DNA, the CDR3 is TGTGCCAGTACAGGGGGCGCCACTGAAGCTTTCCTT. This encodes CASTGGATEAFL.

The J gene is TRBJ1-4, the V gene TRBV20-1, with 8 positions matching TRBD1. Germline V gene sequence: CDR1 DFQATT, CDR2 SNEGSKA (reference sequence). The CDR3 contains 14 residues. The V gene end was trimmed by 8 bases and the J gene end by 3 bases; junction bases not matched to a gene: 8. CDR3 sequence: CSTGGGGPNEKLFF. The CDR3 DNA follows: TGCAGTACAGGGGGGGGGGGCCCTAATGAAAAACTGTTTTTT.

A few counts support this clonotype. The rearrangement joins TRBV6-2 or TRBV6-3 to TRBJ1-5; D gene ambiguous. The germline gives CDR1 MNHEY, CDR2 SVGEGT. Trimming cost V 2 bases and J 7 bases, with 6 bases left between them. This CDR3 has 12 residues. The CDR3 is CASSYRQQPQHF. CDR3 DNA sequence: TGTGCCAGCAGTTACAGGCAACAGCCCCAGCATTTT.

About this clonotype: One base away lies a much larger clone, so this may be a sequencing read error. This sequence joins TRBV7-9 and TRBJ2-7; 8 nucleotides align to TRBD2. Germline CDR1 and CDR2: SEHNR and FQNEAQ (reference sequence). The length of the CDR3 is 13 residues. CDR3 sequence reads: CDSTRAGVGEQYF. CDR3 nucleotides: TGTGACAGCACCCGAGCGGGAGTAGGCGAGCAGTACTTC.

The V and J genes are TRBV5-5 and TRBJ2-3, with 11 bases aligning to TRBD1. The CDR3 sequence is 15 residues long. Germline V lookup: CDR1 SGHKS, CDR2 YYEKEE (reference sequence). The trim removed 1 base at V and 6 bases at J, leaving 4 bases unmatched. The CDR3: CASSLYGQGADTQYF. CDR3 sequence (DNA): TGTGCCAGCAGCTTGTACGGACAGGGGGCCGATACGCAGTATTTT.

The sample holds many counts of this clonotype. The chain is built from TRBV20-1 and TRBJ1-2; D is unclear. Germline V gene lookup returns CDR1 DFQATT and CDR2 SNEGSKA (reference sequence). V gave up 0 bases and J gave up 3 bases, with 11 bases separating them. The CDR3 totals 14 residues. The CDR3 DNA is TGCAGTGCTAGAGACAGCGGCGGGGACTATGGCTACACCTTC. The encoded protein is CSARDSGGDYGYTF.

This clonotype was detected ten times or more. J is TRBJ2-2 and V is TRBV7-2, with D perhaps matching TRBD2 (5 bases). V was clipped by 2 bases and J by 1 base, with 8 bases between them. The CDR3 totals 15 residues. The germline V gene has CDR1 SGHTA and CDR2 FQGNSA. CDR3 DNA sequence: TGTGCCAGCAGCTTACGGACTCTGAACACCGGGGAGCTGTTTTTT. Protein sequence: CASSLRTLNTGELFF.

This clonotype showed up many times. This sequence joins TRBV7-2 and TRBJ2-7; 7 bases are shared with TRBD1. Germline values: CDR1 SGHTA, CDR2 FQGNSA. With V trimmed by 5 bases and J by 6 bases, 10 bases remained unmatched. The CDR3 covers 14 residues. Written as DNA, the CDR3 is TGTGCCAGCAGCCAGACAGGGTATATGTCCGAGCAGTACTTC. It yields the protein CASSQTGYMSEQYF.

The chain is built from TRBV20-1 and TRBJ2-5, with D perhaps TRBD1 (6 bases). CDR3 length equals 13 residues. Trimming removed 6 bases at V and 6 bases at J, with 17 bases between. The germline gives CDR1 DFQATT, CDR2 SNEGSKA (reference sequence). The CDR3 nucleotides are TGCAGTGCCAGGCAGCCCGACAGGAAGACCCAGTACTTC. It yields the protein CSARQPDRKTQYF.

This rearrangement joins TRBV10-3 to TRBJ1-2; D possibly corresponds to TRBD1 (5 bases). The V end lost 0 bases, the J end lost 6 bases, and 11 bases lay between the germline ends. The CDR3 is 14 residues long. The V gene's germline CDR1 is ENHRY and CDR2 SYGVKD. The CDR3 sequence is CAISESGTFDGYTF. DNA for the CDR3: TGTGCCATCAGTGAGTCTGGGACCTTCGATGGCTACACCTTC.

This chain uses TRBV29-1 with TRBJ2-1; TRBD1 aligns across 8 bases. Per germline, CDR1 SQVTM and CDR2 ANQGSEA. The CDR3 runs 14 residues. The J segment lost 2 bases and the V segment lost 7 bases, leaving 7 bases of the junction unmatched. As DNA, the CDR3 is TGCAGCGCCGAGGACAGGGAGACCTACAATGAGCAGTTCTTC. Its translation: CSAEDRETYNEQFF.

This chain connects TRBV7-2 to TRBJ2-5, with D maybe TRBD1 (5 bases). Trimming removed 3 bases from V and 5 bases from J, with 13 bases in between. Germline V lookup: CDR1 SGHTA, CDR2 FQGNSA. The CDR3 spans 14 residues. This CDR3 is CASSFAPGLETQYF. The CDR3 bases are TGTGCCAGCAGCTTTGCGCCAGGGCTGGAGACCCAGTACTTC.